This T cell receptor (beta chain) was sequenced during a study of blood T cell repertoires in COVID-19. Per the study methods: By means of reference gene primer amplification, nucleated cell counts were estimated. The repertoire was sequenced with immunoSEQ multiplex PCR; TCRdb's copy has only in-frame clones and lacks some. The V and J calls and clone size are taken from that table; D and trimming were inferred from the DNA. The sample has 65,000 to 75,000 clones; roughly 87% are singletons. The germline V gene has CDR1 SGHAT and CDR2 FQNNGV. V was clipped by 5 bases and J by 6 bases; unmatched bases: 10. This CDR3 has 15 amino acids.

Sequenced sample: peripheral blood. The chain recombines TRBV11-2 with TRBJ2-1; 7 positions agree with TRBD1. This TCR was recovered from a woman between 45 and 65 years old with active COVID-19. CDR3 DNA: TGTGCCAGCAGCCCTACAGACAGGGTACGCAATGAGCAGTTCTTC. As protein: CASSPTDRVRNEQFF.